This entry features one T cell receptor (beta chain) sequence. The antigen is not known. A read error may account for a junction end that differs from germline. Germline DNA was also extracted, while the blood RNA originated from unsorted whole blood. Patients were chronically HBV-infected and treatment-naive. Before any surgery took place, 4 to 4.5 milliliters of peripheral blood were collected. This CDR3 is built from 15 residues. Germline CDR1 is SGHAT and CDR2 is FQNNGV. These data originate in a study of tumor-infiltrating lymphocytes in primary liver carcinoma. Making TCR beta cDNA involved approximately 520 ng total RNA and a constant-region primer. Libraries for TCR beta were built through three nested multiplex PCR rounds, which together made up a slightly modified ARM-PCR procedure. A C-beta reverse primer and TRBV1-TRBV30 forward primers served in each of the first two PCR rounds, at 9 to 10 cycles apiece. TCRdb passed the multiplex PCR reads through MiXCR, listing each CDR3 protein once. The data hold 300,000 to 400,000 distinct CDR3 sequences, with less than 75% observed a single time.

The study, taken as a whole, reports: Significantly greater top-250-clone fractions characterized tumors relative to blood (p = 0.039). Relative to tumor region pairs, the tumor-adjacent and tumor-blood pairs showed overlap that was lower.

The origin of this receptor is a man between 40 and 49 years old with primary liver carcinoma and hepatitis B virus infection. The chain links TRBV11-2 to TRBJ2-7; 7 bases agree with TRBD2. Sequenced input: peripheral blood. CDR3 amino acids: CASSLGPAGLREQYF. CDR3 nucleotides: TGTGCCAGCAGCTTGGGGCCAGCGGGGTTGCGGGAGCAATACTTC.